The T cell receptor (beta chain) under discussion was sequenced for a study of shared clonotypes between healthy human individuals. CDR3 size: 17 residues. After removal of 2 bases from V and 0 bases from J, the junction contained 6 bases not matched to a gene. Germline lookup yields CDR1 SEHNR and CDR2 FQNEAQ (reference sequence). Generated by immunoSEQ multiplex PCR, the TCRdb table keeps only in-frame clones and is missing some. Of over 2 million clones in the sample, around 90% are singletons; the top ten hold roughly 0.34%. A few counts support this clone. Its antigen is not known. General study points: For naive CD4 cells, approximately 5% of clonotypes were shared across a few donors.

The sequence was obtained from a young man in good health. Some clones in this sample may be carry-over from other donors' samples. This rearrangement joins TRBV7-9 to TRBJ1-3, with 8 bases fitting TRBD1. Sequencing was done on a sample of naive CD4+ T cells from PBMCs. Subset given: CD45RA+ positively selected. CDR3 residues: CASSLLGTGSSGNTIYF. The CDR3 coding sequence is TGTGCCAGCAGCTTACTCGGGACAGGTAGCTCTGGAAACACCATATATTTT.